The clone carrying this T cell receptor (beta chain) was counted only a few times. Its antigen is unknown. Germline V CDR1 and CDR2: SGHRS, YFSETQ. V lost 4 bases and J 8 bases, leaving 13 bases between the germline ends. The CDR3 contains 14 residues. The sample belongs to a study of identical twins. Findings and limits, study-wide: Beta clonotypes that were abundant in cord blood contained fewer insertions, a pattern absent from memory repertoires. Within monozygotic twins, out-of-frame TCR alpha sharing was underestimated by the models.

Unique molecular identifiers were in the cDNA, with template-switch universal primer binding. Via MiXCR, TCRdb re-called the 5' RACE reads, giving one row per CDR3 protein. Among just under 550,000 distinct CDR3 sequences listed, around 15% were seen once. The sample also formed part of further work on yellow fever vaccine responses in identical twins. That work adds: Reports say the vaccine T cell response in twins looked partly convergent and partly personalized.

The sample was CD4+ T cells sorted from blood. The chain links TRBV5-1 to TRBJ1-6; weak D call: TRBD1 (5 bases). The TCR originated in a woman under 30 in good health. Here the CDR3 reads CASSGGGTDSPLHF. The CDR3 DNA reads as TGCGCCAGCAGCGGAGGTGGGACGGATTCACCCCTCCACTTT.